The 27 T cell receptor beta chains reported below all come from one sample, sequenced in a study of blood T cell repertoires in COVID-19. TCRdb's copy holds only in-frame clones and misses some; the assay was immunoSEQ multiplex PCR. The sample carries more than 45,000 clones, 86% recorded once. The sequenced sample consisted of peripheral blood. The receptors originated from a human donor in a cohort sampled during active COVID-19.

The rearrangement uses TRBV5-6 and TRBJ2-2; the match to TRBD1 covers 7 bases. Germline V gene data show CDR1 as SGHDT and CDR2 as YYEEEE. V shed 4 bases and J 6 bases; nucleotides not matched to a gene: 6. This CDR3 has 14 amino acids. This CDR3 reads CASSGGTEAGELFF. CDR3 nucleotides: TGTGCCAGCAGCGGTGGGACAGAAGCCGGGGAGCTGTTTTTT.

V and J are TRBV5-4 and TRBJ2-1; 7 bases are shared with TRBD2. The CDR3 contains 15 residues. J gave up 0 bases and V 0 bases, and 0 bases lay outside the gene matches. Germline-derived CDR1 and CDR2 are SGHNT and YYREEE (reference sequence). CDR3 nucleotides: TGTGCCAGCAGCTTGGGGGGGGGCTCCTACAATGAGCAGTTCTTC. Translated, it gives CASSLGGGSYNEQFF.

The chain has TRBV2 and TRBJ2-5; possibly TRBD1 for D (5 bases). CDR3 length: 13 residues. The ends were cut back, 3 bases at V and 5 bases at J, with 10 bases in the middle. Germline values: CDR1 SNHLY, CDR2 FYNNEI. The CDR3, as DNA: TGTGCCAGCAGTGACGCAGGGCTGGAGACCCAGTACTTC. It encodes CASSDAGLETQYF.

V usage is TRBV5-6 and J usage is TRBJ2-1, with 9 bases that match TRBD1. The CDR3 covers 14 residues. V was pared by 4 bases and J by 10 bases, with 9 bases of the junction left unmatched. Germline-derived CDR1 and CDR2 are SGHDT and YYEEEE. The CDR3 nucleotides are TGTGCCAGCAGCGGTGGGACAGGGCTTTTCGAGCAGTTCTTC. Protein product: CASSGGTGLFEQFF.

V and J are TRBV14 and TRBJ2-7; TRBD2 is a possible D gene (7 bases). CDR1 and CDR2 (germline): SGHDN, FVKESK. The CDR3 is made up of 17 amino acids. V dropped 0 bases and J dropped 1 base, with 16 bases sitting between them. The CDR3 sequence is CASSQEGEGGVSYEQYF. The CDR3 coding sequence is TGTGCCAGCAGCCAAGAGGGCGAGGGGGGGGTGTCCTACGAGCAGTACTTC.

The rearrangement joins TRBV29-1 to TRBJ1-2; D unresolved. From germline, CDR1 is SQVTM and CDR2 ANQGSEA. CDR3 length equals 14 residues. Trimming removed 3 bases from V and 3 bases from J, with 14 bases in between. The CDR3 loop is CSVERDGRDYGYTF. Written as DNA, the CDR3 is TGCAGCGTTGAGAGAGACGGTCGGGACTATGGCTACACCTTC. The variable domain in full, with the rest retrieved from reference TRBV29-1 and TRBJ1-2, is SAVISQKPSRDICQRGTSLTIQCQVDSQVTMMFWYRQQPGQSLTLIATANQGSEATYESGFVIDKFPISRPNLTFSTLTVSNMSPEDSSIYLCSVERDGRDYGYTFGSGTRLTVV.

This clone was picked up one time. The chain carries TRBV2 and TRBJ1-4; the D is unclear. V lost 7 bases and J lost 4, with 10 bases in between. Germline values: CDR1 SNHLY, CDR2 FYNNEI. This CDR3 is built from 13 residues. The chain's CDR3 is CASIVTSNEKLFF. CDR3 bases: TGTGCCAGCATCGTGACAAGTAATGAAAAACTGTTTTTT.

The V gene is TRBV6-5, the J gene TRBJ1-3, with TRBD1 identical over 9 bases. Germline CDR1 MNHEY, CDR2 SVGAGI. The CDR3 covers 14 residues. V shed 5 bases, J shed 7 bases, and the junction held 6 bases outside the gene matches. The CDR3 loop reads CASSTTGGQNTIYF. The CDR3 DNA sequence: TGTGCCAGCAGTACGACAGGGGGTCAGAACACCATATATTTT.

The rearrangement uses TRBV7-2 and TRBJ2-7; the match to TRBD1 covers 8 bases. CDR3 size: 14 residues. The germline V gene has CDR1 SGHTA and CDR2 FQGNSA. J gave up 2 bases and V 3 bases, and 3 bases lay outside the gene matches. The CDR3 here is CASSFLTGAYEQYF. Here the CDR3 DNA reads TGTGCCAGCAGCTTTTTGACAGGGGCCTACGAGCAGTACTTC.

A few counts support this clone. The chain combines TRBV7-3 with TRBJ2-1; D possibly corresponds to TRBD2 (5 bases). Germline V gives CDR1 SGHTA, CDR2 FQGTGA. This CDR3 has 19 amino acids. The V end lost 4 bases, the J end lost 0 bases, and 22 bases lay between the germline ends. The CDR3 sequence: CASSSPEGGAFSSYNEQFF. The CDR3 DNA follows: TGTGCCAGCAGCTCCCCAGAGGGTGGAGCCTTTAGCTCCTACAATGAGCAGTTCTTC.

The chain has TRBV5-1 and TRBJ2-7, with TRBD1 as a possible D gene (5 bases). The germline V and J ends were trimmed by 0 bases and 3 bases, with 13 bases remaining between them. The CDR3 has 15 residues. Looked up from germline, CDR1 is SGHRS and CDR2 is YFSETQ. CDR3 region: CASSLGAGPGYEQYF. The DNA for the CDR3 is TGCGCCAGCAGCTTGGGGGCAGGGCCGGGCTACGAGCAGTACTTC.

This clone was found once. V gene TRBV14 combines with J gene TRBJ2-7, with 7 bases that match TRBD2. Germline values: CDR1 SGHDN, CDR2 FVKESK. The trim removed 1 base at V and 2 bases at J, leaving 2 bases unmatched. The CDR3 runs to 14 residues. CDR3 sequence (DNA): TGTGCCAGCAGCCAAGTGGGGGGGGCCTACGAGCAGTACTTC. It is translated as CASSQVGGAYEQYF.

The chain carries TRBV6-1 and TRBJ1-1; D gene ambiguous. CDR1 MNHNS and CDR2 SASEGT come from the germline V gene. Trimming pared 1 base from V and 4 bases from J, leaving 16 bases between. The CDR3 is 16 amino acids. Here the CDR3 DNA reads TGTGCCAGCAGTGAAGTCGGGTTGGCGAAAGGCACTGAAGCTTTCTTT. This gives the protein CASSEVGLAKGTEAFF.

The genes are TRBV6-5 and TRBJ2-7; D is ambiguous. There are 12 residues in the CDR3. Looked up from germline, CDR1 is MNHEY and CDR2 is SVGAGI. V lost 2 bases and J 6 bases, leaving 8 bases between the germline ends. The CDR3 DNA reads as TGTGCCAGCAGTTACGGCGGAGTCGAGCAGTACTTC. It is translated as CASSYGGVEQYF.

The chain uses TRBV7-2 and TRBJ2-7, with 8 bases aligning to TRBD2. From germline, CDR1 is SGHTA and CDR2 FQGNSA. The CDR3 is made up of 15 amino acids. Trimming at V came to 2 bases and at J to 6 bases, leaving 9 bases not matched to a gene. The CDR3 DNA reads as TGTGCCAGCAGCTTAAACCTAGCGGGCCACGGCGAGCAGTACTTC. Protein sequence: CASSLNLAGHGEQYF.

The chain employs TRBV6-1 and TRBJ1-3; D ambiguous. V gave up 4 bases and J gave up 0 bases, with 19 bases separating them. CDR1 and CDR2 from the germline V gene are MNHNS and SASEGT. There are 18 residues in the CDR3. The CDR3 coding sequence is TGTGCCAGCAGTGTCCGCGGGCACGAACAGCGCTCTGGAAACACCATATATTTT. Protein: CASSVRGHEQRSGNTIYF.

The genes are TRBV6-4 and TRBJ2-3; D possibly corresponds to TRBD2 (7 bases). This CDR3 has 15 amino acids. V shed 6 bases and J shed 2 bases, with 15 bases lying between them. From germline, CDR1 is MRHNA and CDR2 SNTAGT. The CDR3 DNA sequence: TGTGCCAGCAGGCAGGGCGGGGGCGACACAGATACGCAGTATTTT. It encodes CASRQGGGDTDTQYF.

The CDR3 bases are TGTGCCACCAGGGGGCCGGAGACCCAGTACTTC. Its protein is CATRGPETQYF. The chain couples TRBV27 to TRBJ2-5, with 8 bases that match TRBD1. After removal of 10 bases from V and 5 bases from J, the junction contained 3 bases not matched to a gene. Germline V gene data show CDR1 as MNHEY and CDR2 as SMNVEV (reference sequence). The length of the CDR3 is 11 residues.

The chain joins TRBV7-9 to TRBJ1-1, with D maybe TRBD1 (6 bases). Looked up from germline, CDR1 is SEHNR and CDR2 is FQNEAQ (reference sequence). V shed 5 bases and J shed 7 bases, with 14 bases lying between them. This CDR3 is built from 13 residues. CDR3 loop: CASSTIEGDEAFF. The CDR3 coding sequence is TGTGCCAGCAGCACCATCGAGGGGGATGAAGCTTTCTTT. Supplemented by reference TRBV7-9 and TRBJ1-1, the full variable domain reads DTGVSQNPRHKITKRGQNVTFRCDPISEHNRLYWYRQTLGQGPEFLTYFQNEAQLEKSRLLSDRFSAERPKGSFSTLEIQRTEQGDSAMYLCASSTIEGDEAFFGQGTRLTVV.

The rearrangement links TRBV5-1 to TRBJ1-4; maybe TRBD1 (5 bases). This CDR3 is 16 amino acids long. CDR1 SGHRS and CDR2 YFSETQ come from the germline V gene. Trimming stripped 0 bases from V and 3 bases from J, with 12 bases between. The CDR3 spells CASSLAGGAANEKLFF. The CDR3 coding sequence is TGCGCCAGCAGCTTGGCTGGAGGGGCGGCTAATGAAAAACTGTTTTTT.

This clone appeared once. V and J are TRBV2 and TRBJ1-6; 7 bases fit TRBD1. The CDR3 extends over 15 amino acids. Trimming at V came to 7 bases and at J to 6 bases, leaving 9 bases not matched to a gene. CDR1 SNHLY and CDR2 FYNNEI come from the germline V gene. CDR3 in amino acids: CASMTQTGFNSPLHF. The CDR3 bases are TGTGCCAGCATGACCCAGACAGGGTTTAATTCACCCCTCCACTTT.

This chain uses TRBV9 with TRBJ2-7; 7 bases fit TRBD2. Germline CDR1 is SGDLS and CDR2 is YYNGEE. CDR3 size: 15 residues. Unmatched junction bases numbered 11, after V lost 6 bases and J lost 2 bases. The CDR3 spells CASNPGGTSPYEQYF. DNA for the CDR3: TGTGCCAGCAACCCGGGGGGAACCTCGCCCTACGAGCAGTACTTC.

This chain links TRBV7-2 with TRBJ1-2; 12 bases are a match to TRBD1. V shed 0 bases and J 7 bases; nucleotides not matched to a gene: 9. Germline CDR1 is SGHTA and CDR2 is FQGNSA. The CDR3 consists of 17 residues. CDR3 loop: CASSLALMGQGAGGYTF. The CDR3 DNA is TGTGCCAGCAGCTTAGCGCTAATGGGACAGGGGGCGGGTGGCTACACCTTC. The full variable domain, in which reference TRBV7-2 and TRBJ1-2 provide the parts outside the CDR3, is GAGVSQSPSNKVTEKGKDVELRCDPISGHTALYWYRQSLGQGLEFLIYFQGNSAPDKSGLPSDRFSAERTGGSVSTLTIQRTQQEDSAVYLCASSLALMGQGAGGYTFGSGTRLTVV.

This chain links TRBV24-1 with TRBJ1-2, with 8 bases lining up with TRBD1. The CDR3 is 14 amino acids. The germline V gene has CDR1 KGHDR and CDR2 SFDVKD. The J segment lost 8 bases and the V segment lost 2 bases, leaving 6 bases of the junction unmatched. DNA for the CDR3: TGTGCCACCAGTGATTCCAGGGGGCTTGGGGGCTACACCTTC. Translated, it gives CATSDSRGLGGYTF.

The chain couples TRBV27 to TRBJ1-2; tentatively, D is TRBD1 (5 bases). Germline assignment: CDR1 MNHEY and CDR2 SMNVEV (reference sequence). The V end lost 6 bases, the J end lost 8 bases, and 19 bases lay between the germline ends. This CDR3 spans 14 amino acids. The CDR3 is CASSRRGLMGGYTF. DNA for the CDR3: TGTGCCAGCAGCCGTAGGGGACTAATGGGGGGCTACACCTTC.

The chain has TRBV9 and TRBJ2-3; possible D gene TRBD1, 6 bases. CDR3 length: 14 amino acids. The germline V gene encodes CDR1 SGDLS and CDR2 YYNGEE. Trimming pared 4 bases from V and 3 bases from J, leaving 12 bases between. This CDR3 reads CASSPGDPTDTQYF. The CDR3 nucleotides read TGTGCCAGCAGCCCAGGGGACCCGACAGATACGCAGTATTTT.

The genes are TRBV24-1 and TRBJ2-3, with 7 bases fitting TRBD2. Germline CDR1 KGHDR, CDR2 SFDVKD. CDR3 length: 14 amino acids. The ends lost 9 bases at V and 4 bases at J; junction bases unmatched: 9. The CDR3 bases are TGTGCCACCGGGACGGGCGGGGGTTCAGATACGCAGTATTTT. It yields the protein CATGTGGGSDTQYF.